These T cell receptor beta chains were read from a single sample in a study of cytomegalovirus exposure and HLA in healthy donors. Some clones are missing from TCRdb's copy, which holds only in-frame ones; the method was immunoSEQ multiplex PCR. The sample yields more than 95,000 clones, around 86% seen once. What was sequenced was PBMCs. Receptors originate from a woman younger than 35 in good health and CMV-seronegative. Both conserved end residues are trimmed from each CDR3. A D gene is named only where the DNA matches it firmly.

>TRBV5-4|NA
ASRRGVEAF
>TRBV11-2|NA
ASSFLTGSSYEQY
>TRBV5-4|TRBD2
ASSLGTSGLADTQY
>TRBV29-1|NA
SVGGDGKGTQY
>TRBV28|TRBD1
ASRPDRDEQY
>TRBV2|NA
ASKALETAFEQY
>TRBV6-5|TRBD1
ASSLGTGSDTQY
>TRBV2|TRBD2
ASSTTLDSGRLAETQY
>TRBV6-1|NA
ASSFNYEQY
>TRBV7-2|NA
ASSLTVSGNTIY
>TRBV20-1|NA
SAAGSGGYT
>TRBV7-2|NA
ASSFLEVARDTQY
>TRBV4-1|NA
ASSPTRGLNTEAF